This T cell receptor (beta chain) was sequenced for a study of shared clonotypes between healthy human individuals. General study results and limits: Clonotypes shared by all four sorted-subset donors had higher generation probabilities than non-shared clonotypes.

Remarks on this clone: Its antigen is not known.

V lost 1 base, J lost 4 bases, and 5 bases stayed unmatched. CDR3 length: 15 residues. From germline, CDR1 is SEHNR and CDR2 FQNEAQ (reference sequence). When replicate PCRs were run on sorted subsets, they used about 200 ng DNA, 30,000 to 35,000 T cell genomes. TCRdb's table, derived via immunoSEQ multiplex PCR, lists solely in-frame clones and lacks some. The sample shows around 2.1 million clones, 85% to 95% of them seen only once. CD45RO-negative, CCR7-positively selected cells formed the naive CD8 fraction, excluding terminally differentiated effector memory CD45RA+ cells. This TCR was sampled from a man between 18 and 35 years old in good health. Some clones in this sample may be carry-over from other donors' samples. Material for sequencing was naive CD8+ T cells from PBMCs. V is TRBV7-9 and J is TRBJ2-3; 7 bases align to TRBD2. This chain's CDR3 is CASSLVSGGPDTQYF. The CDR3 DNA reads TGTGCCAGCAGCTTAGTCTCGGGAGGCCCAGATACGCAGTATTTT.